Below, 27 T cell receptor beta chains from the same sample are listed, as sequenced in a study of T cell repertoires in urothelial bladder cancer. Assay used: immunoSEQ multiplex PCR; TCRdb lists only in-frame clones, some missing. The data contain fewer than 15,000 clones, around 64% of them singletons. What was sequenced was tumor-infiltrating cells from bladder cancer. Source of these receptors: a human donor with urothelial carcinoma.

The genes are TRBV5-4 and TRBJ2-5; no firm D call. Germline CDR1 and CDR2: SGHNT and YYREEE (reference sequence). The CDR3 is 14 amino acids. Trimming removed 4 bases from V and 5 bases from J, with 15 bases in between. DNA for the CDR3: TGTGCCAGCAGCCAGACCAGCCTCGGGGAGACCCAGTACTTC. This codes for CASSQTSLGETQYF.

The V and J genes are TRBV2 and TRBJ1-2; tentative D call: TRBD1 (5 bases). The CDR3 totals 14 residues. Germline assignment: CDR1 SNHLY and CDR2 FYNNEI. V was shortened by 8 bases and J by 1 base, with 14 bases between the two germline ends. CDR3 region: CASRLQGINYGYTF. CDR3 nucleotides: TGTGCCAGCCGCCTCCAGGGTATTAACTATGGCTACACCTTC.

CDR3 residues: CASSLGGGSYNEQFF. As DNA, the CDR3 is TGTGCCAGCAGCTTAGGCGGGGGGTCCTACAATGAGCAGTTCTTC. The gene calls are TRBV7-2 and TRBJ2-1, with 8 nucleotides matching TRBD2. The CDR3 is 15 amino acids. With 1 base clipped from V and 1 base from J, the junction kept 0 bases outside the gene matches. Germline V CDR1 and CDR2: SGHTA, FQGNSA. Full variable domain (remainder filled in from reference TRBV7-2 and TRBJ2-1): GAGVSQSPSNKVTEKGKDVELRCDPISGHTALYWYRQSLGQGLEFLIYFQGNSAPDKSGLPSDRFSAERTGGSVSTLTIQRTQQEDSAVYLCASSLGGGSYNEQFFGPGTRLTVL.

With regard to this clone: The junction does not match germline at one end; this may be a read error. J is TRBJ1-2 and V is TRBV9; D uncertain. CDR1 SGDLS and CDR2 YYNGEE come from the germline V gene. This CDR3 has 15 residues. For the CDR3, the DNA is TGTGCCAGCAGCCGGGTTGGGCTTTCGACCTATGGCCACACCTTC. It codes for CASSRVGLSTYGHTF.

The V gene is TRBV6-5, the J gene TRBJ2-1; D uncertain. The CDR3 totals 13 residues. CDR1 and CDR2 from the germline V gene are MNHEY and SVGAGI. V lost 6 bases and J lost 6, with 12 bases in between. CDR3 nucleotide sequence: TGTGCCAGCAGCGCGCCAATACCCAATGAGCAGTTCTTC. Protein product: CASSAPIPNEQFF.

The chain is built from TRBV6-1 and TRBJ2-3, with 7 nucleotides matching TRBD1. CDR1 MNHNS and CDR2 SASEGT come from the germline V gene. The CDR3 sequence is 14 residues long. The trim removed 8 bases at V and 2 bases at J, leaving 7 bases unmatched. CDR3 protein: CASGRQGITDTQYF. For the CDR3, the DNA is TGTGCCAGCGGCCGACAGGGAATCACAGATACGCAGTATTTT.

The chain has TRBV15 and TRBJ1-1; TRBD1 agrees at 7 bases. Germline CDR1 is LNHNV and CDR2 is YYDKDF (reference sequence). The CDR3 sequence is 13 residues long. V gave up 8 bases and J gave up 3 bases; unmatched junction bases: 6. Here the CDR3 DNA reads TGTGCCACCTCAGGGGGAGGGGACACTGAAGCTTTCTTT. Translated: CATSGGGDTEAFF.

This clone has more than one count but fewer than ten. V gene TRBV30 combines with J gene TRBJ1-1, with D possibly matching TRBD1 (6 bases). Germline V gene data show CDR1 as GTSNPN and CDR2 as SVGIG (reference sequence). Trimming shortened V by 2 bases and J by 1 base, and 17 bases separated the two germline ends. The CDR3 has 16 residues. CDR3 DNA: TGTGCCTGGAGTTGGAGGGGACATGGCCCGAACACTGAAGCTTTCTTT. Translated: CAWSWRGHGPNTEAFF.

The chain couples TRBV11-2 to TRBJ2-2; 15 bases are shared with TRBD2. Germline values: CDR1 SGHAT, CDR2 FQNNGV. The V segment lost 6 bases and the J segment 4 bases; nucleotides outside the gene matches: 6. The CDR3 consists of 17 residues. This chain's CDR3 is CASRGTSGGSSTGELFF. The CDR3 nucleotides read TGTGCCAGCAGGGGGACTAGCGGGGGGTCTTCCACCGGGGAGCTGTTTTTT.

The CDR3 is CASGLGYTGELFF. In nucleotides, the CDR3 is TGTGCTAGTGGTTTGGGTTACACCGGGGAGCTGTTTTTT. The rearrangement links TRBV12-5 to TRBJ2-2; D is undetermined. CDR1 and CDR2 (germline): LGHNT, FRNRAP. V was trimmed by 1 base and J by 3 bases, leaving 3 bases between them. CDR3 length: 13 residues.

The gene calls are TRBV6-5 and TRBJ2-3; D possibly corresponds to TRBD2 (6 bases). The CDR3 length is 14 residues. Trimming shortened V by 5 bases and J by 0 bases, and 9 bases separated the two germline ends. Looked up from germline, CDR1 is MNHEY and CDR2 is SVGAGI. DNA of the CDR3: TGTGCCAGCAGTCGGGACTCCAGCACAGATACGCAGTATTTT. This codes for CASSRDSSTDTQYF.

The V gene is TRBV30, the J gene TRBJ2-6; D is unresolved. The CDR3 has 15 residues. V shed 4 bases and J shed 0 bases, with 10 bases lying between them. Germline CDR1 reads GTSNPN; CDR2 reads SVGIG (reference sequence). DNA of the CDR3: TGTGCCTGGATGGCGCTCGGCTCTGGGGCCAACGTCCTGACTTTC. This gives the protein CAWMALGSGANVLTF.

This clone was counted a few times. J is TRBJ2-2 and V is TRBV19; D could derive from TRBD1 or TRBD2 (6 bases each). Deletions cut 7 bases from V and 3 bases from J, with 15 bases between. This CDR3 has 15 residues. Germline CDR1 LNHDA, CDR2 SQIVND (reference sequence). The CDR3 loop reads CASIPLGGYTGELFF. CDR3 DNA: TGTGCCAGTATCCCCCTAGGGGGGTACACCGGGGAGCTGTTTTTT.

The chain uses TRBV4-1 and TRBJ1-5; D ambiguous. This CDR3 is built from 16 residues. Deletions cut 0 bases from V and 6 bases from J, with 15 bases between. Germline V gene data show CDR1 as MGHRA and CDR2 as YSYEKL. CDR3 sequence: CASSQDGPAAGQPQHF. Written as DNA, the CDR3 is TGCGCCAGCAGCCAAGATGGGCCCGCTGCGGGTCAGCCCCAGCATTTT.

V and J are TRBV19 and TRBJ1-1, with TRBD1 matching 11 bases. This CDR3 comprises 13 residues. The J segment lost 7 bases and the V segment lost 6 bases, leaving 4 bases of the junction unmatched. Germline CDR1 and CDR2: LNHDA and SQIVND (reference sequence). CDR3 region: CASSGTGGFEAFF. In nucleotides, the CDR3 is TGTGCCAGTAGCGGGACAGGGGGATTTGAAGCTTTCTTT.

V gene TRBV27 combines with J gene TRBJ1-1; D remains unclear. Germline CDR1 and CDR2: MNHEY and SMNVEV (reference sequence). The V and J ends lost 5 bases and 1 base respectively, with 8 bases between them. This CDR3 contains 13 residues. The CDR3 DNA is TGTGCCAGCAGTCGCCCACCGAACACTGAAGCTTTCTTT. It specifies CASSRPPNTEAFF.

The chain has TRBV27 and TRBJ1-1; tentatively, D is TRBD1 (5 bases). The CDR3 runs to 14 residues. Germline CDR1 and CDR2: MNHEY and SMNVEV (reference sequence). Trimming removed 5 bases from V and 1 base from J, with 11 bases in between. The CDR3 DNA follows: TGTGCCAGCAGTCGGGGACTGGGGAACACTGAAGCTTTCTTT. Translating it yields CASSRGLGNTEAFF.

CDR3 in DNA: TGCGCCAGCAGCCTTTCCCAGGGGATAGCCGGGGAGCTGTTTTTT. Its protein product is CASSLSQGIAGELFF. The chain employs TRBV4-3 and TRBJ2-2, with D tentatively TRBD1 (6 bases). The CDR3 length is 15 residues. Germline V gene sequence: CDR1 LGHNA, CDR2 YSLEER. The V end lost 4 bases, the J end lost 6 bases, and 15 bases lay between the germline ends.

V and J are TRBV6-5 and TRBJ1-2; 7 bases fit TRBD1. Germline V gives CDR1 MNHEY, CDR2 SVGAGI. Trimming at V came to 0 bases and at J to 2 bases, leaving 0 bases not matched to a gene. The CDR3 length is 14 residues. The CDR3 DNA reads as TGTGCCAGCAGTTACTCGGGACAGAACTATGGCTACACCTTC. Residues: CASSYSGQNYGYTF.

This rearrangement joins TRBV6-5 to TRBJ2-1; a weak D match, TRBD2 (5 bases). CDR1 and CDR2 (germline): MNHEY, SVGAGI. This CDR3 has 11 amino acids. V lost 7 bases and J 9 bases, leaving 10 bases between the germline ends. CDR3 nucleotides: TGTGCCAGCACGCTAGCCGGTGAGCAGTTCTTC. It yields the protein CASTLAGEQFF.

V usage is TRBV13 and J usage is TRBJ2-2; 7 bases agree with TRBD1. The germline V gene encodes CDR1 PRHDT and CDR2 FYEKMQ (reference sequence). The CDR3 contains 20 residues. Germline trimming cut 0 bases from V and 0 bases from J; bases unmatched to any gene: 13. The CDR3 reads CASSLGYKGGAFPNTGELFF. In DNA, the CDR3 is TGTGCCAGCAGCTTAGGGTACAAAGGGGGCGCCTTCCCGAACACCGGGGAGCTGTTTTTT. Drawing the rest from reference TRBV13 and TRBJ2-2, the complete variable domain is AAGVIQSPRHLIKEKRETATLKCYPIPRHDTVYWYQQGPGQDPQFLISFYEKMQSDKGSIPDRFSAQQFSDYHSELNMSSLELGDSALYFCASSLGYKGGAFPNTGELFFGEGSRLTVL.

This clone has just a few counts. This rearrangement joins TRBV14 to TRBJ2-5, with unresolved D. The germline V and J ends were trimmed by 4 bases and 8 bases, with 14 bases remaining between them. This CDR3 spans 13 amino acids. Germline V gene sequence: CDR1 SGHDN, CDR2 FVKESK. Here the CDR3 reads CASSPTRSSTQYF. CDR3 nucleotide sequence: TGTGCCAGCAGCCCAACGAGGTCCAGTACCCAGTACTTC.

CDR3 DNA: TGTGCCTGGAGAGGTGCGGGAGAGACCCAGTACTTC. It translates to CAWRGAGETQYF. This chain joins TRBV30 and TRBJ2-5, with D possibly being TRBD2 (5 bases). CDR3 size: 12 residues. Germline V gives CDR1 GTSNPN, CDR2 SVGIG (reference sequence). V was pared by 3 bases and J by 4 bases, with 9 bases between.

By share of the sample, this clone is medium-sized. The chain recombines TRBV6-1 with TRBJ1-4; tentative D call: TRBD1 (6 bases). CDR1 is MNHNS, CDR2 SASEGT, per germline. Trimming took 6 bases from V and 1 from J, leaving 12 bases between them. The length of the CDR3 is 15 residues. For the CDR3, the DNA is TGTGCCAGCAGCAGTCAGGGGTTAACTAATGAAAAACTGTTTTTT. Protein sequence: CASSSQGLTNEKLFF.

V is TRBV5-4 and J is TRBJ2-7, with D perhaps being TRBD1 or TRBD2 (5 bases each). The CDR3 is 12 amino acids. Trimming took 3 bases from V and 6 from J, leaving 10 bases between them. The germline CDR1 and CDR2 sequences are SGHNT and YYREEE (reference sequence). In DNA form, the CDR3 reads TGTGCCAGCAGCTACCCAGGGAGCGAGCAGTACTTC. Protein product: CASSYPGSEQYF.

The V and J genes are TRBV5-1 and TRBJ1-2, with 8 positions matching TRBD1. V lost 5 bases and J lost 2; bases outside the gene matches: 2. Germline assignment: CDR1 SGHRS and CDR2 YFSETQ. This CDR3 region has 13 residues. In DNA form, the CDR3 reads TGCGCCAGCAGGGACAGGGCAAACTATGGCTACACCTTC. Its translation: CASRDRANYGYTF.

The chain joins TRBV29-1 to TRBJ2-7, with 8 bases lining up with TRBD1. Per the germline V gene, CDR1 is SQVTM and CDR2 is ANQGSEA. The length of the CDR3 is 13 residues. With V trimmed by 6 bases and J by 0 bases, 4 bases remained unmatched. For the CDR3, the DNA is TGCAGCGTACGGACAGGGCCCTCCTACGAGCAGTACTTC. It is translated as CSVRTGPSYEQYF.